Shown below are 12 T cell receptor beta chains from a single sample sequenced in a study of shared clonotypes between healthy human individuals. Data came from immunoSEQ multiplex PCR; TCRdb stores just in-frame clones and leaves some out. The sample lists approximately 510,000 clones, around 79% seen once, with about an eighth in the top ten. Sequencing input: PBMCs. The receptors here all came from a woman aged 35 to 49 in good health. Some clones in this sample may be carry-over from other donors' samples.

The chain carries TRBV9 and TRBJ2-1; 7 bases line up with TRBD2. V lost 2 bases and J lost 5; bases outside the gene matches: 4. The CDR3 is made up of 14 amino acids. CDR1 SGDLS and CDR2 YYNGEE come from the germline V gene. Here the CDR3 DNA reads TGTGCCAGCAGCGTGTCCGGGACTAACAATGAGCAGTTCTTC. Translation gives CASSVSGTNNEQFF.

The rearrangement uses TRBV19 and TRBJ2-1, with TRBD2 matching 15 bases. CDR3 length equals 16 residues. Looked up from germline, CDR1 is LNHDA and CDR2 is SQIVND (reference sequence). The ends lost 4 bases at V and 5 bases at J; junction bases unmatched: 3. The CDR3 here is CASSTRTSGRDNEQFF. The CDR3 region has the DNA TGTGCCAGTAGTACCCGGACTAGCGGGAGGGACAATGAGCAGTTCTTC.

CDR3 sequence (DNA): TGCGCCAGCAGCCCCGCCCGGCAGGATGGCTACACCTTC. Its translation: CASSPARQDGYTF. The chain combines TRBV5-1 with TRBJ1-2, with D hard to call. This CDR3 comprises 13 residues. V shed 4 bases and J shed 6 bases, with 13 bases lying between them. In germline, CDR1 is SGHRS, CDR2 YFSETQ.

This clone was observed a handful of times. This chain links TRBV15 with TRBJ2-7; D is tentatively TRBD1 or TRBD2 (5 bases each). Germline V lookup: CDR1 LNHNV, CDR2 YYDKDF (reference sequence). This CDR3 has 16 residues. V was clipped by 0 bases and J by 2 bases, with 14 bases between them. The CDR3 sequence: CATSRDRGRPPYEQYF. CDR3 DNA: TGTGCCACCAGCAGAGATCGGGGCCGGCCTCCCTACGAGCAGTACTTC.

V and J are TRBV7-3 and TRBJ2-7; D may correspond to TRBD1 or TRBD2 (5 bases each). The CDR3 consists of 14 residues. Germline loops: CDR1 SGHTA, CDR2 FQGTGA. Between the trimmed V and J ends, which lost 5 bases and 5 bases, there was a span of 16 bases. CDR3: CASSLGPTRDEQYF. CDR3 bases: TGTGCCAGCAGCCTGGGACCCACAAGGGACGAGCAGTACTTC.

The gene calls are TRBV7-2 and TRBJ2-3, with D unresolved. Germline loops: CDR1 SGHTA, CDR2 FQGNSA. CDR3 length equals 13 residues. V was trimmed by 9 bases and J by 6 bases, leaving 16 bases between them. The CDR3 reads CASEPPNEDTQYF. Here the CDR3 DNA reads TGTGCCAGTGAGCCCCCCAATGAGGATACGCAGTATTTT.

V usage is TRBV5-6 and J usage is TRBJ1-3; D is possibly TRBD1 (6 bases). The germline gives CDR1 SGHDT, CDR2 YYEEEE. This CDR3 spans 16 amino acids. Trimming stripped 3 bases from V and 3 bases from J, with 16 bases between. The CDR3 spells CASSSRTVGIGNTIYF. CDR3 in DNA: TGTGCCAGCAGCTCTCGGACAGTCGGGATTGGAAACACCATATATTTT.

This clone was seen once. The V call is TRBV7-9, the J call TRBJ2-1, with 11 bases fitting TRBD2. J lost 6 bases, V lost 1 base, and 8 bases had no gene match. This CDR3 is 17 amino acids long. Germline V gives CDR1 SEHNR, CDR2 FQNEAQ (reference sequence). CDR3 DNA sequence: TGTGCCAGCAGCTTAGTATCCGGGACTAGCGGTCTCAATGAGCAGTTCTTC. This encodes CASSLVSGTSGLNEQFF.

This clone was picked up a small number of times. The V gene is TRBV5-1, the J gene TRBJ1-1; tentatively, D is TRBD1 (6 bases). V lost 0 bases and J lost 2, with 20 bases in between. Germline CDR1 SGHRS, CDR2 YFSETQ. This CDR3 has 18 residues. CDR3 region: CASSLGVSLGGSNTEAFF. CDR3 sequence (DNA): TGCGCCAGCAGCTTGGGAGTCTCGTTGGGGGGCTCCAACACTGAAGCTTTCTTT.

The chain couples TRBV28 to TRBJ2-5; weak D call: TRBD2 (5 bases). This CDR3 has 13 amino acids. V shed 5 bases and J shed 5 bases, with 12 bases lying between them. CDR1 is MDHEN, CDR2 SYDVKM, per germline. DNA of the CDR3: TGTGCCAGCAGTCCCACGAGGAGGGAGACCCAGTACTTC. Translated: CASSPTRRETQYF.

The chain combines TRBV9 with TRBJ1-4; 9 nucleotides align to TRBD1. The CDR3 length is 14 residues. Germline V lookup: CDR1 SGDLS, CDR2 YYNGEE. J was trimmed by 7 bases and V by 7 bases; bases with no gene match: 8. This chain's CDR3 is CASYPGQGCEKLFF. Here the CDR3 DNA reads TGTGCCAGCTATCCGGGACAGGGCTGTGAAAAACTGTTTTTT.

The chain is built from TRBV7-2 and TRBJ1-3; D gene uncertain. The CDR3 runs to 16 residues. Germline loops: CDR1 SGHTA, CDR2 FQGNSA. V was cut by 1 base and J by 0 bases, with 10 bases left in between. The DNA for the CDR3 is TGTGCCAGCAGCTTAGTGGCCGTGAGCTCTGGAAACACCATATATTTT. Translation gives CASSLVAVSSGNTIYF.